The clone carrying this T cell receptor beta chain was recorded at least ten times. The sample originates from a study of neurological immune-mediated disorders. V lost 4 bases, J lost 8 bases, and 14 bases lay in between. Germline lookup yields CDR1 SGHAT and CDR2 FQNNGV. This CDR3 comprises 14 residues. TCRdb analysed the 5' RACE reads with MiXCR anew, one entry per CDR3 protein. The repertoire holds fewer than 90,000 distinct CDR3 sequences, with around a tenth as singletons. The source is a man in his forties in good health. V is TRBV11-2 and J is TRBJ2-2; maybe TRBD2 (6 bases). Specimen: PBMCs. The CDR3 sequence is CASSSGLQVGELFF. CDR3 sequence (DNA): TGTGCCAGCAGCTCGGGACTCCAGGTTGGGGAGCTGTTTTTT.